A selection of T cell receptor beta chains follows, all from one sample in a study of brain T cells in children with intractable seizures. Some clones are missing from TCRdb's copy, which holds only in-frame ones; the method was immunoSEQ multiplex PCR. Of about 110,000 clones in the sample, roughly 92% are singletons; the top ten hold around 4%. The material sequenced was peripheral blood, taken at surgery. The receptors derive from a boy in the first two years of life with hemimegalencephaly and intractable seizures. Each CDR3 is given with its conserved first and last residue. D genes are given only for firm matches. Clone size is not always given. Where it is, it says once, few, many or a class for expanded clones.

v_gene	d_gene	j_gene	abundance	CDR3aa	CDR3nt
TRBV2	.	TRBJ2-7	.	CAIHRVAYEQYF	TGTGCCATCCATAGAGTTGCCTACGAGCAGTACTTC
TRBV7-9	TRBD1	TRBJ2-3	.	CASSRTGGTDTQYF	TGTGCCAGCAGCCGGACAGGGGGCACAGATACGCAGTATTTT
TRBV12-3/TRBV12-4	.	TRBJ1-1	.	CASRDRNTEAFF	TGTGCCAGCAGAGACCGTAACACTGAAGCTTTCTTT
TRBV7-6	.	TRBJ2-1	.	CASSLSRAGVYYNEQFF	TGTGCCAGCAGCTTAAGTCGTGCAGGGGTGTACTACAATGAGCAGTTCTTC
TRBV7-2	.	TRBJ2-2	.	CARGPGELFF	TGTGCCCGAGGCCCCGGGGAGCTGTTTTTT
TRBV20-1	.	TRBJ1-1	.	CSAPRGDAFF	TGCAGTGCTCCGAGGGGTGACGCTTTCTTT
TRBV28	.	TRBJ1-2	once	CASSLVISFGPDGYTF	TGTGCCAGCAGTTTAGTTATCTCTTTTGGCCCGGATGGCTACACCTTC
TRBV7-9	.	TRBJ1-1	.	CASSLAPRDNTEAFF	TGTGCCAGCAGCTTAGCCCCCCGGGACAACACTGAAGCTTTCTTT
TRBV28	.	TRBJ2-1	.	CASSLWTAGSNEQFF	TGTGCCAGCAGTTTATGGACGGCAGGGTCCAATGAGCAGTTCTTC
TRBV28	TRBD2	TRBJ2-1	.	CASSSLQPWTSGSYNEQFF	TGTGCCAGCAGTTCTCTTCAACCTTGGACTAGCGGATCCTACAATGAGCAGTTCTTC
TRBV10-3	.	TRBJ2-2	.	CATFPTGELFF	TGTGCCACTTTCCCCACCGGGGAGCTGTTTTTT
TRBV19	.	TRBJ1-1	.	CASRQRDKAFF	TGTGCCAGTAGGCAACGGGACAAAGCTTTCTTT
TRBV18	TRBD1	TRBJ1-1	.	CASSPDRGDTEAFF	TGTGCCAGCTCACCAGACAGGGGGGACACTGAAGCTTTCTTT
TRBV7-2	.	TRBJ1-1	.	CASSLGRGSTEAFF	TGTGCCAGCAGCTTAGGGCGGGGGTCCACTGAAGCTTTCTTT
TRBV29-1	TRBD2	TRBJ2-2	.	CSVEGTSGINTGELFF	TGCAGCGTTGAGGGGACTAGCGGGATCAACACCGGGGAGCTGTTTTTT
TRBV28	.	TRBJ2-7	.	CASSLTPGVYEQYF	TGTGCCAGCAGTTTGACGCCCGGGGTATACGAGCAGTACTTC
TRBV7-9	TRBD1	TRBJ1-1	.	CASSQDRGLMNTEAFF	TGTGCCAGCAGCCAAGACAGGGGGCTCATGAACACTGAAGCTTTCTTT
TRBV29-1	TRBD1	TRBJ1-1	.	CSVVSLGYRGTEAFF	TGCAGCGTTGTAAGCCTGGGGTACAGGGGCACTGAAGCTTTCTTT
TRBV10-2	TRBD1	TRBJ2-2	.	CASSDRQGATGELFF	TGCGCCAGCAGTGATCGCCAGGGGGCCACCGGGGAGCTGTTTTTT
TRBV7-9	.	TRBJ2-1	.	CASSRGGDEQFF	TGTGCCAGCAGCCGGGGAGGCGATGAGCAGTTCTTC
TRBV7-6	TRBD2	TRBJ2-2	.	CASSFRSGTSGRRTNTGELFF	TGTGCCAGCAGCTTTCGGTCCGGGACTAGCGGGAGGAGGACAAACACCGGGGAGCTGTTTTTT
TRBV3-1/TRBV3-2	.	TRBJ2-3	.	CASSPRAGPTDTQYF	TGTGCCAGCAGCCCCAGGGCGGGACCCACAGATACGCAGTATTTT
TRBV4-2	.	TRBJ2-7	.	CASSQDWLTGGSYEQYF	TGTGCCAGCAGCCAAGATTGGTTAACTGGCGGCTCCTACGAGCAGTACTTC
TRBV3-1/TRBV3-2	.	TRBJ1-1	.	CASSQGPTEAFF	TGTGCCAGCAGCCAAGGACCCACTGAAGCTTTCTTT
TRBV11-1	.	TRBJ2-7	.	CASSLFYGTIQGEQYF	TGTGCCAGCAGCTTATTTTACGGGACAATTCAAGGCGAGCAGTACTTC
TRBV5-1	.	TRBJ2-3	.	CASSWTAGLSTDTQYF	TGCGCCAGCAGCTGGACAGCGGGTCTAAGCACAGATACGCAGTATTTT
TRBV6-5	TRBD2	TRBJ2-3	.	CASSPEAGGVDTQYF	TGTGCCAGCAGCCCGGAGGCGGGAGGGGTAGATACGCAGTATTTT
TRBV5-5	.	TRBJ1-3	.	CASSLGPWEDTIYF	TGTGCCAGCAGCTTGGGACCTTGGGAGGACACCATATATTTT
TRBV3-1/TRBV3-2	.	TRBJ2-3	.	CASSQNPVLRTQYF	TGTGCCAGCAGCCAGAATCCCGTTTTGCGTACGCAGTATTTT
TRBV4-1	.	TRBJ2-7	.	CASSQDWTVYEQYF	TGCGCCAGCAGCCAAGATTGGACAGTCTACGAGCAGTACTTC
TRBV4-3	.	TRBJ1-1	.	CASSQDLFGRLNTEAFF	TGCGCCAGCAGCCAAGATCTGTTCGGGAGACTGAACACTGAAGCTTTCTTT
TRBV19	.	TRBJ1-2	.	CASTEQYRTGWANYGYTF	TGTGCCAGTACCGAACAGTATAGGACGGGCTGGGCTAACTATGGCTACACCTTC
TRBV6-5	.	TRBJ2-2	.	CASSSMNRENTGELFF	TGTGCCAGCAGTTCCATGAACAGGGAGAACACCGGGGAGCTGTTTTTT
TRBV9	TRBD1	TRBJ1-1	.	CASSASPFTGANTEAFF	TGTGCCAGCAGCGCTTCCCCCTTTACAGGGGCGAACACTGAAGCTTTCTTT
TRBV5-1	.	TRBJ2-7	once	CASRHSYEQYF	TGCGCCAGCCGCCACTCTTACGAGCAGTACTTC
TRBV4-3	TRBD2	TRBJ2-1	.	CASSQGTSGYNEQFF	TGCGCCAGCAGCCAAGGGACTAGCGGATACAATGAGCAGTTCTTC
TRBV6-5	.	TRBJ2-5	.	CATLYRGETQYF	TGTGCCACCCTATATCGGGGTGAGACCCAGTACTTC
TRBV27	TRBD1	TRBJ1-5	.	CASSLVQGTPQHF	TGTGCCAGCAGTTTAGTACAGGGGACGCCCCAGCATTTT
TRBV5-8	.	TRBJ2-3	once	CASSKDARGDTQYF	TGTGCCAGCAGCAAAGATGCTCGCGGGGATACGCAGTATTTT
TRBV12-2	.	TRBJ1-1	.	CASRFPDRWGNTEAFF	TGTGCAAGTCGCTTTCCTGACAGGTGGGGGAACACTGAAGCTTTCTTT
TRBV14	.	TRBJ1-1	.	CASSQMAALGEAFF	TGTGCCAGCAGCCAAATGGCCGCGCTTGGGGAAGCTTTCTTT
TRBV10-3	TRBD2	TRBJ2-3	.	CAIRLAVRTDTQYF	TGTGCCATCAGACTAGCGGTGAGGACAGATACGCAGTATTTT
TRBV15	.	TRBJ1-1	.	CATSRARTANTEAFF	TGTGCCACCAGCAGAGCAAGGACAGCGAACACTGAAGCTTTCTTT